This TCR beta chain was captured in a study of blood T cells in healthy people across ages. Study results and limitations: Diversity of TCR beta per million T cells declined in a roughly linear way with age. When set beside aged donors, long-lived donors presented more naive CD4+ cells and higher diversity. Changes seen in expanded clonotypes were possibly confounded by donor CMV status left unknown. The study found TCR beta diversity correlated strongly with naive T cell percentage.

Regarding this clonotype: The antigen is not known.

The CDR3 extends over 13 amino acids. Germline CDR1 SGHTA, CDR2 FQGNSA. Trimming took off 3 bases at V and 5 bases at J, with 10 bases between the two ends. A second PCR of 7 to 11 cycles used a sample-barcoded 5' primer and a J-beta primer mix. Each CDR3 protein is one row after TCRdb ran MiXCR on the 5' RACE reads. Among more than 500,000 distinct CDR3 sequences, roughly a quarter were seen once, and the ten largest hold approximately 17%. V is TRBV7-2 and J is TRBJ2-5; D is ambiguous. The sequenced sample consisted of blood. This sequence was found in a woman in her sixties or seventies in good health. This CDR3 reads CASSFGSAETQYF. CDR3 sequence (DNA): TGTGCCAGCAGCTTCGGCAGCGCGGAGACCCAGTACTTC.